The 12 T cell receptor beta chains below come from one sample, sequenced in a study of T-cell reconstitution after alpha-beta-depleted transplantation in children. Preparation of the TCRbeta library used unique molecular identifiers. TCRdb reprocessed the PCR reads via MiXCR and lists one record per CDR3 protein. Seen here are hundreds of thousands of distinct CDR3 sequences, roughly 14% observed once, and the top ten hold 0.79%. This specimen was PBMCs, taken before TCRalphabeta/CD19-depleted stem cell transplant. The origin of the receptors is a girl aged 2-10 years with congenital amegakaryocytic thrombocytopenia, due to receive a stem cell transplant.

This clonotype was counted only a few times. The chain uses TRBV5-1 and TRBJ2-7, with 8 bases identical to TRBD1. CDR3 length: 15 residues. CDR1 and CDR2 from the germline V gene are SGHRS and YFSETQ. The ends lost 4 bases at V and 2 bases at J; junction bases unmatched: 8. The CDR3 loop reads CASSQTGAFTYEQYF. The CDR3 nucleotides read TGCGCCAGCAGCCAGACAGGGGCCTTTACCTACGAGCAGTACTTC. Using reference TRBV5-1 and TRBJ2-7 for the parts outside the CDR3, the full variable domain is KAGVTQTPRYLIKTRGQQVTLSCSPISGHRSVSWYQQTPGQGLQFLFEYFSETQRNKGNFPGRFSGRQFSNSRSEMNVSTLELGDSALYLCASSQTGAFTYEQYFGPGTRLTVT.

This clonotype was counted between two and nine times. The chain has TRBV5-1 and TRBJ2-1, with a weak D call TRBD2 (6 bases). The germline V gene encodes CDR1 SGHRS and CDR2 YFSETQ. Trimming cost V 5 bases and J 3 bases, with 18 bases left between them. The CDR3 contains 16 residues. The chain's CDR3 is CASSHSRDSHYNEQFF. CDR3 sequence (DNA): TGCGCCAGCAGTCATTCCCGGGACTCCCACTACAATGAGCAGTTCTTC.

This clonotype appeared many times. CDR3 DNA sequence: TGTGCCAGCAGTTCAACCGTTCTGACAGAAGATTGGACAGATACGCAGTATTTT. This translates into CASSSTVLTEDWTDTQYF. V is TRBV27 and J is TRBJ2-3, with a weak D call TRBD1 (5 bases). V gave up 4 bases and J gave up 3 bases, with 23 bases separating them. The CDR3 spans 18 residues. CDR1 is MNHEY, CDR2 SMNVEV, per germline (reference sequence).

There are many counts of this clonotype. The chain carries TRBV20-1 and TRBJ2-3; 9 bases agree with TRBD2. Trimming removed 3 bases from V and 5 bases from J; junction bases left unmatched: 12. The CDR3 contains 16 residues. Germline values: CDR1 DFQATT, CDR2 SNEGSKA (reference sequence). This CDR3 reads CSARGDAGSGGDTQYF. The CDR3 DNA is TGCAGTGCTAGGGGCGACGCTGGTAGCGGGGGAGATACGCAGTATTTT.

Ten or more counts support this clonotype. The rearrangement joins TRBV20-1 to TRBJ2-3, with D unresolved. Trimming stripped 2 bases from V and 6 bases from J, with 6 bases between. The CDR3 runs to 11 residues. Germline loops: CDR1 DFQATT, CDR2 SNEGSKA (reference sequence). The DNA for the CDR3 is TGCAGTGCTAGATTGGGGGATACGCAGTATTTT. Protein: CSARLGDTQYF.

The chain joins TRBV20-1 to TRBJ2-5; D perhaps matches TRBD2 (6 bases). V lost 5 bases, J lost 2 bases, and 15 bases lay in between. The length of the CDR3 is 14 residues. Per the germline V gene, CDR1 is DFQATT and CDR2 is SNEGSKA (reference sequence). As DNA, the CDR3 is TGCAGTGCTGAGGGAGGACTACGACAAGAGACCCAGTACTTC. Its protein product is CSAEGGLRQETQYF.

The chain links TRBV7-3 to TRBJ2-1, with 9 positions matching TRBD1. Trimming took 4 bases from V and 6 from J; bases not matched to a gene: 7. The CDR3 has 15 residues. Germline CDR1 reads SGHTA; CDR2 reads FQGTGA. CDR3 DNA: TGTGCCAGCAGCTGGGGACAGGGATCATTCAATGAGCAGTTCTTC. Protein: CASSWGQGSFNEQFF.

The chain recombines TRBV12-3 or TRBV12-4 with TRBJ2-4; D unresolved. Trimming shortened V by 3 bases and J by 7 bases, and 13 bases separated the two germline ends. The CDR3 totals 14 residues. The CDR3 spells CASSFPNLGNIQYF. Written as DNA, the CDR3 is TGTGCCAGCAGTTTCCCTAACCTGGGTAACATTCAGTACTTC.

This clonotype was picked up a small number of times. The rearrangement uses TRBV29-1 and TRBJ2-1; D gene unclear. The CDR3 consists of 13 residues. Germline lookup yields CDR1 SQVTM and CDR2 ANQGSEA. V lost 3 bases, J lost 4 bases, and 10 bases lay in between. CDR3 sequence reads: CSVDRGPYNEQFF. CDR3 sequence (DNA): TGCAGCGTTGACCGCGGACCATACAATGAGCAGTTCTTC.

This clonotype was counted many times. The chain links TRBV3-1 to TRBJ2-1; D gene unclear. This CDR3 is 15 amino acids long. V lost 0 bases, J lost 1 base, and 7 bases lay in between. The V gene's germline CDR1 is LGHDT and CDR2 YNNKEL (reference sequence). The CDR3 spells CASSQEQPSYNEQFF. For the CDR3, the DNA is TGTGCCAGCAGCCAAGAACAACCATCCTACAATGAGCAGTTCTTC.

The J gene is TRBJ2-7, the V gene TRBV12-3 or TRBV12-4; weak D call: TRBD2 (5 bases). Trimming cost V 6 bases and J 3 bases, with 12 bases left between them. This CDR3 contains 13 residues. CDR3 nucleotides: TGTGCCAGCAGCCCGAGGAGGTACTACGAGCAGTACTTC. Its translation is CASSPRRYYEQYF.

This clonotype has a count of ten or more. The chain combines TRBV20-1 with TRBJ2-7; 8 bases agree with TRBD2. The CDR3 totals 15 residues. With 1 base clipped from V and 4 bases from J, the junction kept 9 bases outside the gene matches. The germline gives CDR1 DFQATT, CDR2 SNEGSKA (reference sequence). The CDR3 DNA reads TGCAGTGCTAGAGTCGGGGCTAGCGGGTTTTACGAGCAGTACTTC. It codes for CSARVGASGFYEQYF.